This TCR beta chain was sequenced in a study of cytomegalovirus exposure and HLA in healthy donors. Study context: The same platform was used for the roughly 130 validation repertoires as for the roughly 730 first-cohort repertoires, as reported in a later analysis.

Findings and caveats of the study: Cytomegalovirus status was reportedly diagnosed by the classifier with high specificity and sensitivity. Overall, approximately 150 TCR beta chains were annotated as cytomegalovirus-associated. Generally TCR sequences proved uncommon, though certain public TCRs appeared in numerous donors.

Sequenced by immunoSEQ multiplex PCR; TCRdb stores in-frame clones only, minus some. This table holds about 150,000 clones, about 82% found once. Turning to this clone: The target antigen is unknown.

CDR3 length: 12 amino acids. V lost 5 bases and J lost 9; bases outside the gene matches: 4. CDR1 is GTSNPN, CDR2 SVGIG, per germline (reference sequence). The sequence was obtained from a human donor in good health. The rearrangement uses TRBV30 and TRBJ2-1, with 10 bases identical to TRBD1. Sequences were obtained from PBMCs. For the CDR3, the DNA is TGTGCCTGGGACAGGGGGCCCGGTGAGCAGTTCTTC. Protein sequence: CAWDRGPGEQFF. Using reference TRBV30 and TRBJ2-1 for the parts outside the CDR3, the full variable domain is SQTIHQWPATLVQPVGSPLSLECTVEGTSNPNLYWYRQAAGRGLQLLFYSVGIGQISSEVPQNLSASRPQDRQFILSSKKLLLSDSGFYLCAWDRGPGEQFFGPGTRLTVL.